Below, 9 T cell receptor beta chains from the same sample are listed, as sequenced in a study of stem cell transplantation in POMP-related autoinflammatory disease. Here immunoSEQ multiplex PCR was the method, and the copy in TCRdb shows in-frame clones only, minus some. The profile covers tens of thousands of clones, with under 95% appearing a single time and about 0.7% taken by the ten largest. Material: CD4+ T cells from PBMCs, obtained after stem cell transplantation. The receptors originated from a human patient with POMP-related autoinflammation and immune dysregulation (PRAID). Some of the T cells may derive from the graft donor.

This CDR3 reads CASSLDGGQGAAGELFF. For the CDR3, the DNA is TGTGCCAGCAGCTTAGATGGCGGGCAGGGGGCCGCCGGGGAGCTGTTTTTT. The rearrangement joins TRBV7-9 to TRBJ2-2; 8 bases align to TRBD1. Germline V gene lookup returns CDR1 SEHNR and CDR2 FQNEAQ (reference sequence). Losses at the gene ends were 1 base for V and 6 bases for J; bases not matched to a gene: 10. The CDR3 length is 17 residues.

This chain uses TRBV10-3 with TRBJ1-5, with D perhaps TRBD1 (5 bases). V gave up 5 bases and J gave up 1 base, with 15 bases separating them. Germline-derived CDR1 and CDR2 are ENHRY and SYGVKD. The CDR3 runs 16 residues. This chain's CDR3 is CAISISAAGSNQPQHF. The CDR3 nucleotides read TGTGCCATCAGTATCTCAGCTGCAGGGAGCAATCAGCCCCAGCATTTT.

This chain's CDR3 is CSVELGSKNIQYF. CDR3 DNA: TGCAGCGTTGAGTTAGGCAGCAAAAACATTCAGTACTTC. The J gene is TRBJ2-4, the V gene TRBV29-1; D unresolved. CDR1 is SQVTM, CDR2 ANQGSEA, per germline. Trimming shortened V by 3 bases and J by 3 bases, and 9 bases separated the two germline ends. CDR3 size: 13 residues.

The rearrangement uses TRBV19 and TRBJ1-2; D gene ambiguous. Trimming cost V 3 bases and J 6 bases, with 8 bases left between them. The CDR3 sequence is 12 residues long. Germline values: CDR1 LNHDA, CDR2 SQIVND (reference sequence). The CDR3 nucleotides are TGTGCCAGTAGTATCCCAAGGAATGGCTACACCTTC. Its translation is CASSIPRNGYTF. Filled out from reference TRBV19 and TRBJ1-2, the complete variable domain reads DGGITQSPKYLFRKEGQNVTLSCEQNLNHDAMYWYRQDPGQGLRLIYYSQIVNDFQKGDIAEGYSVSREKKESFPLTVTSAQKNPTAFYLCASSIPRNGYTFGSGTRLTVV.

The J gene is TRBJ1-1, the V gene TRBV28; a possible D gene is TRBD1 (5 bases). This CDR3 is 14 amino acids long. Per germline, CDR1 MDHEN and CDR2 SYDVKM. Between the trimmed V and J ends, which lost 5 bases and 4 bases, there was a span of 14 bases. The CDR3 is CASSLSGLSTEAFF. The CDR3 DNA is TGTGCCAGCAGTCTTTCAGGGTTAAGCACTGAAGCTTTCTTT.

The chain uses TRBV28 and TRBJ2-1, with D perhaps TRBD1 or TRBD2 (5 bases each). CDR1 is MDHEN, CDR2 SYDVKM, per germline. The CDR3 consists of 13 residues. V gave up 6 bases and J gave up 6 bases, with 12 bases separating them. CDR3: CASSYGTGNEQFF. For the CDR3, the DNA is TGTGCCAGCAGCTATGGGACGGGCAATGAGCAGTTCTTC.

The rearrangement joins TRBV19 to TRBJ2-2; 8 positions agree with TRBD1. Germline assignment: CDR1 LNHDA and CDR2 SQIVND (reference sequence). The CDR3 covers 14 residues. V shed 1 base and J 6 bases; nucleotides not matched to a gene: 1. CDR3 bases: TGTGCCAGTAGTATAGCCAGGGGGCCCGGGGAGCTGTTTTTT. It encodes CASSIARGPGELFF.

The chain links TRBV5-1 to TRBJ2-7, with D possibly matching TRBD2 (6 bases). V lost 0 bases to trimming and J lost 0 bases, with 13 bases between them. CDR3 length: 16 amino acids. Germline V gene data show CDR1 as SGHRS and CDR2 as YFSETQ. CDR3 in amino acids: CASSLVGSGSSYEQYF. The CDR3 bases are TGCGCCAGCAGCTTGGTGGGTTCCGGGAGCTCCTACGAGCAGTACTTC.

The V call is TRBV5-6, the J call TRBJ2-3; 11 bases fit TRBD2. The CDR3 length is 16 residues. The germline CDR1 and CDR2 sequences are SGHDT and YYEEEE. V gave up 5 bases and J gave up 1 base; unmatched junction bases: 6. CDR3: CASSLTSGRRTDTQYF. The CDR3 bases are TGTGCCAGCAGTTTAACTAGCGGGAGACGCACAGATACGCAGTATTTT.